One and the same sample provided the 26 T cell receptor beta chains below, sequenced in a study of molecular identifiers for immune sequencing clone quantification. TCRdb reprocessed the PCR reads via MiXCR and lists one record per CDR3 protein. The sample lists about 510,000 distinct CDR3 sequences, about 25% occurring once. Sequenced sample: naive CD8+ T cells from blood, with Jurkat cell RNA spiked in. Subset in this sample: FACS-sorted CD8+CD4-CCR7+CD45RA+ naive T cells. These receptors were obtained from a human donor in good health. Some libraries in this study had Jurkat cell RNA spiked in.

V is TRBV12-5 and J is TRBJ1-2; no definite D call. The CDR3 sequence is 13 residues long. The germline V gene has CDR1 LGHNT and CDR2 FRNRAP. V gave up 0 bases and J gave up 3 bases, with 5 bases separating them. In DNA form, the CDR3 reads TGTGCTAGTGGTTTGGTGCAGGACTATGGCTACACCTTC. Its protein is CASGLVQDYGYTF.

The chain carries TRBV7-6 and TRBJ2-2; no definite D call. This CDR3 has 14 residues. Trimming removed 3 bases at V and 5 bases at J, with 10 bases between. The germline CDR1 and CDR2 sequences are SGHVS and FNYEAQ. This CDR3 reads CASSLEIGTGELFF. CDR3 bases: TGTGCCAGCAGCTTGGAGATAGGGACCGGGGAGCTGTTTTTT.

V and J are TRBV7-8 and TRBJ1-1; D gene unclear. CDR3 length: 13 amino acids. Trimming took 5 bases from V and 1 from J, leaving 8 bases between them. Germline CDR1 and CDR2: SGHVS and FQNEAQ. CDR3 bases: TGTGCCAGCAGCGATCGGTGGAACACTGAAGCTTTCTTT. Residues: CASSDRWNTEAFF.

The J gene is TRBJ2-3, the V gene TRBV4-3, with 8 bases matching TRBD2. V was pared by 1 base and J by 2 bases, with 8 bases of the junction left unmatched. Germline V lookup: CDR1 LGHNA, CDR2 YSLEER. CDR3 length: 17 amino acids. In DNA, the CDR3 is TGCGCCAGCAGCCAAGGGACTAGCAAATTATACACAGATACGCAGTATTTT. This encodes CASSQGTSKLYTDTQYF.

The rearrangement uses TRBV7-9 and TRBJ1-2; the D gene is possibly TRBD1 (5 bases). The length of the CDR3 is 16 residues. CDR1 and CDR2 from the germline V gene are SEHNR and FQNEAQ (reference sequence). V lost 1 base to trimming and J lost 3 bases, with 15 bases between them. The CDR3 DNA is TGTGCCAGCAGCTTAGTGGGCGGGTCGACAGACTATGGCTACACCTTC. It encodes CASSLVGGSTDYGYTF.

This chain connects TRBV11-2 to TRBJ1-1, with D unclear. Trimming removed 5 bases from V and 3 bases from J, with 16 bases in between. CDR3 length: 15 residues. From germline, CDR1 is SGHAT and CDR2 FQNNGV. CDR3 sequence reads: CASSLALGEDTEAFF. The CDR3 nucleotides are TGTGCCAGCAGCCTAGCATTAGGTGAGGACACTGAAGCTTTCTTT.

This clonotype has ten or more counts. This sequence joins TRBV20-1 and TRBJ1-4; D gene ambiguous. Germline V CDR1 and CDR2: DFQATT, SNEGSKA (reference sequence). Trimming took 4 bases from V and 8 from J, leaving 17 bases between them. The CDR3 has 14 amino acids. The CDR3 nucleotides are TGCAGTGCTAAAGATGGGCTTGCCGACGAAAAACTGTTTTTT. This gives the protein CSAKDGLADEKLFF.

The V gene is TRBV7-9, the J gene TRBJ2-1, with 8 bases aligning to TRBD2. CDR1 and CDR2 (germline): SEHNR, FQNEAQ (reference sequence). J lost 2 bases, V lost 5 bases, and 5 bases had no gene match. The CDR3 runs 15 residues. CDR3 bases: TGTGCCAGCAGCCTACGACTAGCGACCTACAATGAGCAGTTCTTC. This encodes CASSLRLATYNEQFF.

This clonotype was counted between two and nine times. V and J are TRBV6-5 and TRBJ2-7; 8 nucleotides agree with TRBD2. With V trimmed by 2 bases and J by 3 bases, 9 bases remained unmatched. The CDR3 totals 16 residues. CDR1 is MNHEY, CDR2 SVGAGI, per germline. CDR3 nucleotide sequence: TGTGCCAGCAGTTACAACAGGGTCGGGGGGGGCTACGAGCAGTACTTC. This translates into CASSYNRVGGGYEQYF.

The CDR3 coding sequence is TGCAGTGCCATAAGCTGGGGAGAAACTGAAGCTTTCTTT. This sequence encodes CSAISWGETEAFF. J is TRBJ1-1 and V is TRBV20-1; the D is unclear. The CDR3 is made up of 13 amino acids. Trimming took 6 bases from V and 5 from J, leaving 16 bases between them. Per the germline V gene, CDR1 is DFQATT and CDR2 is SNEGSKA (reference sequence).

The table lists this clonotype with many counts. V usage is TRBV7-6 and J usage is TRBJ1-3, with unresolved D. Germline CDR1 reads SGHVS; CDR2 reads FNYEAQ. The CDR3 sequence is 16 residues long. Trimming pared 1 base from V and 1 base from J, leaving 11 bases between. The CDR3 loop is CASSLEGSQSGNTIYF. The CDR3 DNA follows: TGTGCCAGCAGCTTAGAGGGATCACAATCTGGAAACACCATATATTTT.

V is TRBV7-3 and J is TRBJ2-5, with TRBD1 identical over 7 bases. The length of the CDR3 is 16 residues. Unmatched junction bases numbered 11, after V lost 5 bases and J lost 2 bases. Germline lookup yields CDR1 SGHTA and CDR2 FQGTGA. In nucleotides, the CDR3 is TGTGCCAGCAGCGTCAGCGGAGGCAGGGGGCAAGAGACCCAGTACTTC. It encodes CASSVSGGRGQETQYF.

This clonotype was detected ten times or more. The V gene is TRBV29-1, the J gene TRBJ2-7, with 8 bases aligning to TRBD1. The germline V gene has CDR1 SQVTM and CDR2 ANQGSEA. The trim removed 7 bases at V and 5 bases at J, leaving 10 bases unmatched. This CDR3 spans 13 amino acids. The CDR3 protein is CSGTGTGDHEQYF. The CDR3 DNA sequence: TGCAGCGGTACCGGGACAGGTGACCACGAGCAGTACTTC.

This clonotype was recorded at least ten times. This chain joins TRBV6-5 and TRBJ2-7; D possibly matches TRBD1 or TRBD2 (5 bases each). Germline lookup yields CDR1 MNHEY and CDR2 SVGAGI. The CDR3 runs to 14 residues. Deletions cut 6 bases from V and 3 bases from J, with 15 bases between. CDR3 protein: CASRQGPENYEQYF. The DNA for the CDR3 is TGTGCCAGCAGGCAGGGACCGGAAAACTACGAGCAGTACTTC.

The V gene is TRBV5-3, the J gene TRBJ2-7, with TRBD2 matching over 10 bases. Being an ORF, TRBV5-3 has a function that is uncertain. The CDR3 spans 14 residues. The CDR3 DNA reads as TGTGACAGCAGCTTAGGAGCGGGGGGGTACGAGCAGTACTTC. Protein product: CDSSLGAGGYEQYF.

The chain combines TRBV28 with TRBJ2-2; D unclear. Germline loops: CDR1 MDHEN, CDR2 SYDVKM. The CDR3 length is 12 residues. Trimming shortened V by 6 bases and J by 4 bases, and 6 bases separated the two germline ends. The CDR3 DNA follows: TGTGCCAGCAGGGACCCCACCGGGGAGCTGTTTTTT. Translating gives CASRDPTGELFF.

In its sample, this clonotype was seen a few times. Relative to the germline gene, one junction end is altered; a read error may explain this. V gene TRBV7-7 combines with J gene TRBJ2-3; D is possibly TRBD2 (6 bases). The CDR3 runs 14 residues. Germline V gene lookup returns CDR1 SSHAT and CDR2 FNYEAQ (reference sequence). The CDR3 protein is CASSGGGIGDTQYF. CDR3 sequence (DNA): TGTGCTAGCAGCGGAGGAGGGATAGGGGATACGCAGTATTTT.

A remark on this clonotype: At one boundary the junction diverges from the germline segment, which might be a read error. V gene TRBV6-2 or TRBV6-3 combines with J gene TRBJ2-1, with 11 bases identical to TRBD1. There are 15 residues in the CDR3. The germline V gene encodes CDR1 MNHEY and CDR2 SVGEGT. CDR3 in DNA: TGTGCCAGCGGTTACTTGGACAGGGGGCCCGATGAGCAGTTCTTC. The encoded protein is CASGYLDRGPDEQFF.

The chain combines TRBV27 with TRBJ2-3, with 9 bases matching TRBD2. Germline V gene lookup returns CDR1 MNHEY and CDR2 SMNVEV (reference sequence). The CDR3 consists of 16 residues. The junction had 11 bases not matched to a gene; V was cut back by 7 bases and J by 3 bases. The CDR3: CASTLLSGSGTDTQYF. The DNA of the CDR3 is TGTGCCAGCACCTTACTTAGCGGGAGTGGTACAGATACGCAGTATTTT.

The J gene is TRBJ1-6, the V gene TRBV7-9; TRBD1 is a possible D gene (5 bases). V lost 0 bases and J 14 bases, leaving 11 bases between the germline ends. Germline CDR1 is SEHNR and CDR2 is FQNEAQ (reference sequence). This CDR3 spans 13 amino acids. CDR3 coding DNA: TGTGCCAGCAGCTTAGCGTGGGGGGAGACCCTCCACTTT. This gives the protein CASSLAWGETLHF.

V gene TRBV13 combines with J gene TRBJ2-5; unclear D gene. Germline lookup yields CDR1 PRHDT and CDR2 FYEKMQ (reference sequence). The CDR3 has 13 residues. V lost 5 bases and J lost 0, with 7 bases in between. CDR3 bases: TGTGCCAGCAGCCCTATGAACCAAGAGACCCAGTACTTC. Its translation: CASSPMNQETQYF.

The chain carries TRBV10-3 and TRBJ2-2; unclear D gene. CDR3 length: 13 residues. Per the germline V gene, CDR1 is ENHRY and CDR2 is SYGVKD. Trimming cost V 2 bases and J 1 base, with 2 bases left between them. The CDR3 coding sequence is TGTGCCATCAGTGAGGGGAACACCGGGGAGCTGTTTTTT. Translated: CAISEGNTGELFF.

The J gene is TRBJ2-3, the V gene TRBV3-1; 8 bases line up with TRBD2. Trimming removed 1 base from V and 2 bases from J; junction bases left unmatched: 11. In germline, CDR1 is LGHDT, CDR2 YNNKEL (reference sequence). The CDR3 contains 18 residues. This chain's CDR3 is CASSQVVLSGGSTDTQYF. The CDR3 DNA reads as TGTGCCAGCAGCCAAGTTGTTCTGAGCGGGGGATCCACAGATACGCAGTATTTT.

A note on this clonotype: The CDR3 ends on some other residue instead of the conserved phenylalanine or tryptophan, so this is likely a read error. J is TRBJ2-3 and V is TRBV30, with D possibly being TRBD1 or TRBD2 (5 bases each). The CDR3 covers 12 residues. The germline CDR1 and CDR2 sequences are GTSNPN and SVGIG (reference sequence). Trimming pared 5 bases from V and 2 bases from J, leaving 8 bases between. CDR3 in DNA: TGTGCCTGGGGGACCGACACAGATACGCAGTATCTT. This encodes CAWGTDTDTQYL.

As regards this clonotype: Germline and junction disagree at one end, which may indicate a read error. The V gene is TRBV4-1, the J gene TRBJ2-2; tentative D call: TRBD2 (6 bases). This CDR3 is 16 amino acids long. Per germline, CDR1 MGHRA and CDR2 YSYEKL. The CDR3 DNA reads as TGCGCCAGCAGCCAAGTATTAGGAGGGAGCACCAGGGAGCTGTTTTTT. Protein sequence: CASSQVLGGSTRELFF.

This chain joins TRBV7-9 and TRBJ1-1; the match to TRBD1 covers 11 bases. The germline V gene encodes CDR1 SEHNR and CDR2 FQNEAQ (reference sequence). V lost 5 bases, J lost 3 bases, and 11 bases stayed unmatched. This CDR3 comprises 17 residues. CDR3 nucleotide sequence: TGTGCCAGCAGCCCCATCGGGACAGGGGGAATTTACACTGAAGCTTTCTTT. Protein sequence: CASSPIGTGGIYTEAFF.